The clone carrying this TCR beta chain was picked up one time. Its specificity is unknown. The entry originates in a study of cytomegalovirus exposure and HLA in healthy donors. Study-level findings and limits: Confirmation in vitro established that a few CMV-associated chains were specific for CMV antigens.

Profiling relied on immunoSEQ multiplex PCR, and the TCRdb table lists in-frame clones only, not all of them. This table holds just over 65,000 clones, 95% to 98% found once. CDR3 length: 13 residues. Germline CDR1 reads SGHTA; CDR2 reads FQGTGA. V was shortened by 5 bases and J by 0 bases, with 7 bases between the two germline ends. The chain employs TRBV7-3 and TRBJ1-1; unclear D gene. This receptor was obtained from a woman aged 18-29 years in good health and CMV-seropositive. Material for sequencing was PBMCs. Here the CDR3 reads CASSADMNTEAFF. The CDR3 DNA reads TGTGCCAGCAGCGCCGACATGAACACTGAAGCTTTCTTT.